Shown below are 13 T cell receptor beta chains from a single sample sequenced in a study of shared clonotypes between healthy human individuals. Sequencing was performed with immunoSEQ multiplex PCR; in TCRdb, only in-frame clones are kept and a portion is missing. The table has about 490,000 clones, around 73% seen once. The sequenced material came from PBMCs. Receptors were obtained from a woman aged 40 to 50 in good health. Some clones in this sample may be carry-over from other donors' samples.

This clone was seen a single time. The chain recombines TRBV6-1 with TRBJ1-4; D is undetermined. Germline V lookup: CDR1 MNHNS, CDR2 SASEGT. This CDR3 is built from 14 residues. V lost 6 bases and J lost 7, with 15 bases in between. The CDR3 DNA follows: TGTGCCAGCAGCCCTATCGGGGATTTTGAAAAACTGTTTTTT. The encoded protein is CASSPIGDFEKLFF.

The chain has TRBV29-1 and TRBJ2-2; D gene unclear. Germline V gene data show CDR1 as SQVTM and CDR2 as ANQGSEA. V was pared by 2 bases and J by 0 bases, with 10 bases between. The CDR3 runs 15 residues. For the CDR3, the DNA is TGCAGCGTTGAACCCGCCCGATCGAACACCGGGGAGCTGTTTTTT. Its protein product is CSVEPARSNTGELFF.

This clone has a count of ten or more. The rearrangement links TRBV2 to TRBJ1-5, with D possibly matching TRBD1 (6 bases). Between the trimmed V and J ends, which lost 6 bases and 9 bases, there was a span of 18 bases. Germline V gene data show CDR1 as SNHLY and CDR2 as FYNNEI. The CDR3 runs to 14 residues. The CDR3 sequence: CASSPGGHLSPQHF. DNA of the CDR3: TGTGCCAGCAGCCCTGGGGGCCACCTGTCGCCCCAGCATTTT.

In its sample, this clone was seen a few times. The CDR3 here is CSVKGLAGNVIEYF. DNA of the CDR3: TGCAGCGTTAAGGGACTAGCGGGAAATGTAATTGAGTACTTC. This sequence joins TRBV29-1 and TRBJ2-7; TRBD2 matches at 13 bases. This CDR3 has 14 residues. Germline V gene lookup returns CDR1 SQVTM and CDR2 ANQGSEA. V gave up 5 bases and J gave up 11 bases; unmatched junction bases: 12.

This clone was seen at least ten times. The CDR3 sequence: CASTFPTGTGGTGELFF. In nucleotides, the CDR3 is TGTGCCAGCACCTTCCCGACCGGGACAGGGGGCACCGGGGAGCTGTTTTTT. The chain has TRBV5-6 and TRBJ2-2; 11 positions agree with TRBD1. The V gene's germline CDR1 is SGHDT and CDR2 YYEEEE. Trimming cost V 6 bases and J 4 bases; bases outside gene matches: 11. This CDR3 has 17 residues.

This clone came up a few times. This chain connects TRBV7-9 to TRBJ1-5; D remains ambiguous. Germline assignment: CDR1 SEHNR and CDR2 FQNEAQ (reference sequence). There are 14 residues in the CDR3. Trimming cost V 6 bases and J 7 bases, with 16 bases left between them. CDR3 DNA sequence: TGTGCCAGCAGTTCATCGGGGTCTTGGCAGCCCCAGCATTTT. As protein: CASSSSGSWQPQHF.

The chain combines TRBV7-3 with TRBJ1-4; D gene uncertain. This CDR3 spans 14 amino acids. Germline assignment: CDR1 SGHTA and CDR2 FQGTGA. The V and J ends lost 6 bases and 6 bases respectively, with 14 bases between them. The CDR3 coding sequence is TGTGCCAGCAGTCCCGGGATAGAGGATGAAAAACTGTTTTTT. Translation gives CASSPGIEDEKLFF.

The chain has TRBV30 and TRBJ2-4; TRBD1 might be the D (5 bases). The V and J ends lost 5 bases and 6 bases respectively, with 17 bases between them. CDR1 GTSNPN and CDR2 SVGIG come from the germline V gene (reference sequence). This CDR3 spans 14 amino acids. CDR3 residues: CAWGLAVDINIQYF. Written as DNA, the CDR3 is TGTGCCTGGGGGCTGGCAGTGGACATAAACATTCAGTACTTC.

The chain couples TRBV11-3 to TRBJ2-7; possibly TRBD2 for D (7 bases). V lost 5 bases and J lost 5, with 16 bases in between. From germline, CDR1 is SGHNT and CDR2 YENEEA. The CDR3 extends over 14 amino acids. The CDR3 is CASSPGGGGNEQYF. Written as DNA, the CDR3 is TGTGCCAGCAGCCCCGGTGGGGGGGGCAACGAGCAGTACTTC. The whole variable domain, filled in from reference TRBV11-3 and TRBJ2-7, reads EAGVVQSPRYKIIEKKQPVAFWCNPISGHNTLYWYLQNLGQGPELLIRYENEEAVDDSQLPKDRFSAERLKGVDSTLKIQPAELGDSAVYLCASSPGGGGNEQYFGPGTRLTVT.

The V and J genes are TRBV28 and TRBJ2-1; D ambiguous. The V gene's germline CDR1 is MDHEN and CDR2 SYDVKM. Deletions cut 5 bases from V and 11 bases from J, with 13 bases between. CDR3 length equals 12 residues. The CDR3 spells CASSPPSVKQFF. The CDR3, as DNA: TGTGCCAGCAGTCCGCCGAGTGTCAAGCAGTTCTTC.

The V call is TRBV19, the J call TRBJ1-1; no firm D call. V dropped 2 bases and J dropped 4 bases, with 8 bases sitting between them. CDR1 LNHDA and CDR2 SQIVND come from the germline V gene (reference sequence). The CDR3 is 13 amino acids. The CDR3 is CASSIRTATEAFF. The CDR3 bases are TGTGCCAGTAGTATAAGGACCGCCACTGAAGCTTTCTTT. Looking up the rest from reference TRBV19 and TRBJ1-1 gives the full variable domain: DGGITQSPKYLFRKEGQNVTLSCEQNLNHDAMYWYRQDPGQGLRLIYYSQIVNDFQKGDIAEGYSVSREKKESFPLTVTSAQKNPTAFYLCASSIRTATEAFFGQGTRLTVV.

The chain is built from TRBV9 and TRBJ2-1, with TRBD2 identical over 10 bases. Looked up from germline, CDR1 is SGDLS and CDR2 is YYNGEE. This CDR3 comprises 15 residues. V was clipped by 0 bases and J by 5 bases; unmatched bases: 2. Here the CDR3 DNA reads TGTGCCAGCAGCGTAGACGGGACTAGCGACAATGAGCAGTTCTTC. This sequence encodes CASSVDGTSDNEQFF.

This clone turned up a few times. The chain links TRBV30 to TRBJ1-5; no reliable D call. V lost 3 bases to trimming and J lost 11 bases, with 20 bases between them. The CDR3 has 14 amino acids. The germline V gene encodes CDR1 GTSNPN and CDR2 SVGIG (reference sequence). The CDR3 here is CAWSDTRHNRAQHF. The CDR3 nucleotides read TGTGCCTGGAGCGACACCCGACACAATCGGGCCCAGCATTTT.